Listed below are T cell receptor beta chains from one sample, sequenced in a study of cytomegalovirus exposure and HLA in healthy donors. Method: immunoSEQ multiplex PCR; TCRdb's copy keeps in-frame clones and lacks some. The sample contains 45,000 to 70,000 clones, more than 80% of which appear only once. The specimen was PBMCs. The receptors were sampled from a woman under 30 in good health and CMV-seronegative. The CDR3 runs from the conserved cysteine through the conserved F or W. Fields, in order: J gene, D gene, CDR3 length, clone size, V gene, CDR3 DNA, CDR3 protein. D genes are given only for firm matches. A clone size is listed for some rows: how often the clone was seen (once, few, many), or a class if it is expanded.

>TRBJ1-1|TRBD1|15|.|TRBV5-1
TGCGCCAGCAGCTCGTACAGGGGACGGCCCTCCGAAGCTTTCTTT
CASSSYRGRPSEAFF
>TRBJ1-4|.|16|.|TRBV5-1
TGCGCCAGCAGCTTGGCAGGGGCAGATACTAATGAAAAACTGTTTTTT
CASSLAGADTNEKLFF
>TRBJ1-4|.|16|.|TRBV6-1
TGTGCCAGCAGTGAAGCAAGGGGCAAGGGTAATGAAAAACTGTTTTTT
CASSEARGKGNEKLFF
>TRBJ1-4|TRBD1|15|.|TRBV6-5
TGTGCCAGCAGCCTCGGACAGGGGGCCAATGAAAAACTGTTTTTT
CASSLGQGANEKLFF
>TRBJ1-5|TRBD1|16|.|TRBV5-5
TGTGCCAGCAGCTTCTGGACAGGGTCTAGCAATCAGCCCCAGCATTTT
CASSFWTGSSNQPQHF
>TRBJ2-3|.|14|once|TRBV25-1
TGTGCCAGCAGTGAAGGGGGCAGCACAGATACGCAGTATTTT
CASSEGGSTDTQYF
>TRBJ1-1|TRBD1|16|.|TRBV14
TGTGCCAGCAGCCTCAGGACAGGGGTTGTTTGGACTGAAGCTTTCTTT
CASSLRTGVVWTEAFF
>TRBJ1-1|.|19|.|TRBV5-1
TGCGCCAGCAGCATAGGACTGCCAGGTGTCTCTAAAATGAACACTGAAGCTTTCTTT
CASSIGLPGVSKMNTEAFF
>TRBJ2-1|.|18|.|TRBV5-1
TGCGCCAGCAGCACGGGACTTTTAAAGACCCAAACCTACAATGAGCAGTTCTTC
CASSTGLLKTQTYNEQFF
>TRBJ2-5|.|16|.|TRBV15
TGTGCCACCAGCCCCCGGGACGGAGGGGCCGTGGAGACCCAGTACTTC
CATSPRDGGAVETQYF
>TRBJ1-2|.|13|.|TRBV27
TGTGCCAGCAGTTTAGAGGGATTGGGTGGCTACACCTTC
CASSLEGLGGYTF
>TRBJ1-2|.|15|.|TRBV9
TGTGCCAGCAGCGCCGACCGGAGGGGATCCTATGGCTACACCTTC
CASSADRRGSYGYTF
>TRBJ2-7|.|14|few|TRBV18
TGTGCCAGCTCACTGTTTCCAGGGGCCCACGAGCAGTACTTC
CASSLFPGAHEQYF
>TRBJ1-2|TRBD1|15|.|TRBV13
TGTGCCAGCAGCTTTAACGACAGGGGGGACTATGGCTACACCTTC
CASSFNDRGDYGYTF
>TRBJ1-1|.|13|.|TRBV7-2
TGTGCCAGCAGCATGGTGGGGTCCACAGGGACTTTCTTT
CASSMVGSTGTFF
>TRBJ2-1|TRBD1|14|.|TRBV19
TGTGCCACCAGACGGGACAGGGCAAGCAATGAGCAGTTCTTC
CATRRDRASNEQFF
>TRBJ1-5|.|14|.|TRBV19
TGTGCCAGTAGTCGCAGGGGAGGCAATCAGCCCCAGCATTTT
CASSRRGGNQPQHF
>TRBJ2-7|.|13|.|TRBV2
TGTGCCAGCAGTGAAAGGGGCTCAGGTTTTCAGTACTTC
CASSERGSGFQYF
>TRBJ2-3|.|12|.|TRBV30
TGTGCCTGGAGTGTACTCTATGATACGCAGTATTTT
CAWSVLYDTQYF
>TRBJ2-3|TRBD2|16|.|TRBV9
TGTGCCAGCAGCGTAGGAAGCGGGAGTAGCACAGATACGCAGTATTTT
CASSVGSGSSTDTQYF
>TRBJ1-1|TRBD1|15|.|TRBV6-1
TGTGCCAGCAGTTCGGGACAGGGTCGAAGGACTGAAGCTTTCTTT
CASSSGQGRRTEAFF
>TRBJ1-1|.|14|.|TRBV7-2
TGTGCCAGCAGCTTAGAAGGGGGGAACACTGAAGCTTTCTTT
CASSLEGGNTEAFF
>TRBJ1-5|.|13|once|TRBV6-5
TGTGCCAGCAGTTACTTCCCAAATCAGCCCCAGCATTTT
CASSYFPNQPQHF
>TRBJ2-7|TRBD1|14|.|TRBV5-4
TGTGCCAGCAGCGTAGGACAGGGGACCTACGAGCAGTACTTC
CASSVGQGTYEQYF
>TRBJ2-5|.|13|.|TRBV6-6
TGTGCCAGCAGTTTTGGACAGCAAGAGACCCAGTACTTC
CASSFGQQETQYF
>TRBJ1-6|TRBD1|15|.|TRBV19
TGTGCCAGTAGTCCGATGGACAGGGGGGGTTCACCCCTCCACTTT
CASSPMDRGGSPLHF
>TRBJ2-5|TRBD1|13|.|TRBV19
TGTGCCAGTAAGACAGGGGCCGGGGAGACCCAGTACTTC
CASKTGAGETQYF
>TRBJ1-2|.|13|.|TRBV5-1
TGCGCCAGCAGCTTGGGGCGGAATTATGGCTACACCTTC
CASSLGRNYGYTF
>TRBJ1-2|.|15|.|TRBV15
TGTGCCACCAGCAGACCGCAGACCAGGTTCAATGGCTACACCTTC
CATSRPQTRFNGYTF
>TRBJ1-2|TRBD1|18|.|TRBV5-6
TGTGCCAGCAGATTGAGCCGTCCCGGGACAGGTTACGACTATGGCTACACCTTC
CASRLSRPGTGYDYGYTF
>TRBJ2-1|.|15|.|TRBV7-6
TGTGCCAGCAGCATTGGGACTGGCCGGCAGTATGAGCAGTTCTTC
CASSIGTGRQYEQFF
>TRBJ2-1|TRBD1|15|.|TRBV4-3
TGCGCCAGCAGCCACGGACAGGGTGGTCACAATGAGCAGTTCTTC
CASSHGQGGHNEQFF
>TRBJ1-1|TRBD1|14|.|TRBV27
TGTGCCAGCAGTTCCACAGGGGTGAACACTGAAGCTTTCTTT
CASSSTGVNTEAFF
>TRBJ1-5|.|13|.|TRBV30
TGTGCCTCCCGGGGAAATAGCAATCAGCCCCAGCATTTT
CASRGNSNQPQHF
>TRBJ1-5|.|12|.|TRBV19
TGTGCCAGTGCGGGGGACCATCAGCCCCAGCATTTT
CASAGDHQPQHF
>TRBJ1-6|.|12|.|TRBV7-6
TGTGCCAGCAGCTCTCATGAGGCACCCCTCCACTTT
CASSSHEAPLHF
>TRBJ2-3|.|14|few|TRBV7-7
TGTGCCAGCAGCCCCAGGGGCAGGGCAGATACGCAGTATTTT
CASSPRGRADTQYF